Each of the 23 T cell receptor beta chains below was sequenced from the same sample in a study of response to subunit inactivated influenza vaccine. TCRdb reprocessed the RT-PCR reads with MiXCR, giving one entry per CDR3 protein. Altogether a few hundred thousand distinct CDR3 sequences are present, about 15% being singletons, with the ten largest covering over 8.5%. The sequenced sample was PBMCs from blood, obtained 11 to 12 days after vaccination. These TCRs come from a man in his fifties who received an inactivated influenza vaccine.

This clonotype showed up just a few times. CDR3 amino acids: CASSLEGSNYGYTF. CDR3 sequence (DNA): TGTGCCAGCAGCTTGGAAGGGTCTAACTATGGCTACACCTTC. The chain employs TRBV5-5 and TRBJ1-2; D remains ambiguous. V lost 0 bases and J lost 0, with 6 bases in between. Germline V CDR1 and CDR2: SGHKS, YYEKEE (reference sequence). The CDR3 extends over 14 amino acids.

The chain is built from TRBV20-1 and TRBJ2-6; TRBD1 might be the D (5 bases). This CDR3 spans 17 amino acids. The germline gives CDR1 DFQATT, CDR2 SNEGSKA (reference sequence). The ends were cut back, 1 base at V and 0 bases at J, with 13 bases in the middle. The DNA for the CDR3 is TGCAGTGCTAGAGTACAAGGGGTGGGCTCTGGGGCCAACGTCCTGACTTTC. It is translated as CSARVQGVGSGANVLTF.

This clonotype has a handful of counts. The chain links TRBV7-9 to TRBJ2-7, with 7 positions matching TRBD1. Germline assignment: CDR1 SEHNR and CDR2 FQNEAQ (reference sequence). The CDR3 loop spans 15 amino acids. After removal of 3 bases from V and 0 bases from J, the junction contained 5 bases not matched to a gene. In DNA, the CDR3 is TGTGCCAGCAGCTTGGGACAGTGGAGCTCCTACGAGCAGTACTTC. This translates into CASSLGQWSSYEQYF.

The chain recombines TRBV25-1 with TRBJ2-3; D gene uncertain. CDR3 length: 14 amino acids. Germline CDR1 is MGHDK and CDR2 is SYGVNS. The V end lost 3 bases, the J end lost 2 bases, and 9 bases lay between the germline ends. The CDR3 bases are TGTGCCAGCAGTGAGACATACTACACAGATACGCAGTATTTT. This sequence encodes CASSETYYTDTQYF.

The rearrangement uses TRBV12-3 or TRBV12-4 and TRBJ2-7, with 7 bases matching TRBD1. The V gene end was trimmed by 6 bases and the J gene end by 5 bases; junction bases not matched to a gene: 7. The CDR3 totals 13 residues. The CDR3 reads CASSLDRRDEQYF. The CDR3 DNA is TGTGCCAGCAGCCTGGACAGGAGAGACGAGCAGTACTTC.

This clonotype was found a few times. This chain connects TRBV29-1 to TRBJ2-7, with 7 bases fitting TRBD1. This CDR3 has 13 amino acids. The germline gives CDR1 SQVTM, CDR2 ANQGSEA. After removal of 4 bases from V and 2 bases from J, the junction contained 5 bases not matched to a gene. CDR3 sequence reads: CSVVRDSAYEQYF. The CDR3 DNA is TGCAGCGTTGTTCGGGACAGCGCCTACGAGCAGTACTTC.

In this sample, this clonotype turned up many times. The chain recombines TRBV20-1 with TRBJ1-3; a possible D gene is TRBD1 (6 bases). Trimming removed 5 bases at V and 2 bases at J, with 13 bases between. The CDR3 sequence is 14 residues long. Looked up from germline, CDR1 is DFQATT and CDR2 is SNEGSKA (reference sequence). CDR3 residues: CSAFTGSPGNTIYF. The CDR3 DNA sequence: TGCAGTGCTTTCACAGGGTCCCCTGGAAACACCATATATTTT.

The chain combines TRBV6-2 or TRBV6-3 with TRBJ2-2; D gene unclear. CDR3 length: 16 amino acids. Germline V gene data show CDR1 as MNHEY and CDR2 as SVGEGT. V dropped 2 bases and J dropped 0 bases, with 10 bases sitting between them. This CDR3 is CASSYERWANTGELFF. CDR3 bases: TGTGCCAGCAGTTACGAAAGGTGGGCGAACACCGGGGAGCTGTTTTTT.

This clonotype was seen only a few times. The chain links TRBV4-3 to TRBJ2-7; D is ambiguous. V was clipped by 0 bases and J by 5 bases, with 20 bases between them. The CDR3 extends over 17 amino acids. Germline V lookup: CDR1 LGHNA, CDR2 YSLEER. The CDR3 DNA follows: TGCGCCAGCAGCCAAGAAATTATGCCAAGGGTCGCTGACGAGCAGTACTTC. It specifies CASSQEIMPRVADEQYF.

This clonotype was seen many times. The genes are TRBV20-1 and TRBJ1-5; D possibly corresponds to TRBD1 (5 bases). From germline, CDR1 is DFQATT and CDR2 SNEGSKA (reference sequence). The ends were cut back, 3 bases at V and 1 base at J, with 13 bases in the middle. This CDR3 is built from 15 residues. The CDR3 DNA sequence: TGCAGTGCTAGCCAACTCCGGGACAGCAATCAGCCCCAGCATTTT. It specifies CSASQLRDSNQPQHF.

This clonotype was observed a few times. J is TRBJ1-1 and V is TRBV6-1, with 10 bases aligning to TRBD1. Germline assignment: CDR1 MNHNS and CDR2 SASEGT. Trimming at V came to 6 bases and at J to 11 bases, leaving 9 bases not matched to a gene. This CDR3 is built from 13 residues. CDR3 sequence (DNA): TGTGCCAGCAGCCGGGACAGGGGCGTCTCGGCTTTCTTT. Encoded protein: CASSRDRGVSAFF.

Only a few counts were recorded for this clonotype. The CDR3 region is CASSLAPDSYNEQFF. In DNA, the CDR3 is TGCGCCAGCAGCCTCGCCCCGGACAGCTACAATGAGCAGTTCTTC. This chain joins TRBV4-1 and TRBJ2-1; TRBD1 is a possible D gene (6 bases). Germline lookup yields CDR1 MGHRA and CDR2 YSYEKL. This CDR3 spans 15 amino acids. The V end was cut by 4 bases, the J end by 3 bases, with 13 bases between.

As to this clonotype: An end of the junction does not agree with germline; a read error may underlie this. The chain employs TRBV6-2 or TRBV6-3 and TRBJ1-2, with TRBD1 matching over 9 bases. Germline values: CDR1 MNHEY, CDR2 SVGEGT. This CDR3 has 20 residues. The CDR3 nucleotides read TGTGCCAGCAGTTATCCCACCGGGACAGGGAGCGCACAATGGCGTAGTGGCTACAACTTC. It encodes CASSYPTGTGSAQWRSGYNF.

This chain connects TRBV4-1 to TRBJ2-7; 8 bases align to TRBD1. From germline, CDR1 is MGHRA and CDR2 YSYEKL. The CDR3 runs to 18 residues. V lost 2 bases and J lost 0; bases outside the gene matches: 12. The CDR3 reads CASSQFPPRQGSSYEQYF. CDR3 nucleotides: TGCGCCAGCAGCCAATTTCCTCCGAGACAGGGGAGCTCCTACGAGCAGTACTTC.

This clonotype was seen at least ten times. The CDR3 DNA sequence: TGTGCCAGTTCGAACACAGATACGCAGTATTTT. It translates to CASSNTDTQYF. This sequence joins TRBV2 and TRBJ2-3; D is unresolved. This CDR3 spans 11 amino acids. Germline V gene lookup returns CDR1 SNHLY and CDR2 FYNNEI. Trimming cost V 9 bases and J 2 bases, with 6 bases left between them.

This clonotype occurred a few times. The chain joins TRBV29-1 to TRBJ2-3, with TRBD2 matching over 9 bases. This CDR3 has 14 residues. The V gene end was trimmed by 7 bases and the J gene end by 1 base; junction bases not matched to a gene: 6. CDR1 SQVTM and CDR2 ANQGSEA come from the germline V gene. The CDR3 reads CSATTSGRTDTQYF. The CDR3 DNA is TGCAGCGCAACTACTAGCGGGCGCACAGATACGCAGTATTTT.

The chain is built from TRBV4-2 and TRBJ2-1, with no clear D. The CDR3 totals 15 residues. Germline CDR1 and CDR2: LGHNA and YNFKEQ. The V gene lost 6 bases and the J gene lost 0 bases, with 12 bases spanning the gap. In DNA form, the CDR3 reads TGTGCCAGCAGTTTAGGGAAAAGCTCCTACAATGAGCAGTTCTTC. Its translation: CASSLGKSSYNEQFF.

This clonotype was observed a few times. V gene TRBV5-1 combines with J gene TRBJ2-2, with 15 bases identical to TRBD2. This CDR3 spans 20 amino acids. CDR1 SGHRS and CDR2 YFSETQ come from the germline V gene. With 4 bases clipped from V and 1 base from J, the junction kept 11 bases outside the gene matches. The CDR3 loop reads CASSAKRTSGGARNTGELFF. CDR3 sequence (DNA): TGCGCCAGCAGCGCTAAACGGACTAGCGGGGGGGCCAGGAACACCGGGGAGCTGTTTTTT.

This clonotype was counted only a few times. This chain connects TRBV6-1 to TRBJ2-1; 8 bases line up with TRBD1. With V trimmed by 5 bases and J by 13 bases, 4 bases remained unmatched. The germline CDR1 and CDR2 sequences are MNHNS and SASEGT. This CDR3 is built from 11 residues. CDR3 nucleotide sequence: TGTGCCAGCAGTACGACAGGGGAACAGTTCTTC. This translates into CASSTTGEQFF.

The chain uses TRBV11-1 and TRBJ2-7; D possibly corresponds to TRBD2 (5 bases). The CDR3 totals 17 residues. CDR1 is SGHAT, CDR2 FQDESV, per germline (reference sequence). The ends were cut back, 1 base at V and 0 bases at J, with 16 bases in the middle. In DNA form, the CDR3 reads TGTGCCAGCAGCTTAGGCCGTTTGTCGGGAAGCTCCTACGAGCAGTACTTC. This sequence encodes CASSLGRLSGSSYEQYF.

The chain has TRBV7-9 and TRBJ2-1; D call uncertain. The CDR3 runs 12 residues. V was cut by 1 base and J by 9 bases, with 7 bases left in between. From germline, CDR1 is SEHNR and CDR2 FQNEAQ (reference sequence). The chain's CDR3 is CASSLGLFEQFF. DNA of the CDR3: TGTGCCAGCAGCTTAGGTCTGTTTGAGCAGTTCTTC.

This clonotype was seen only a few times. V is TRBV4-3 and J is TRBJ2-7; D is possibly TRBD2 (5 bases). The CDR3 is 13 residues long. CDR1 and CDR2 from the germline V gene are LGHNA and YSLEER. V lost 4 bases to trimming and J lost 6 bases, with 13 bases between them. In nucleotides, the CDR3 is TGCGCCAGCAGCCCCAGTCTTGAGGGCGAGCAGTACTTC. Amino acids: CASSPSLEGEQYF.

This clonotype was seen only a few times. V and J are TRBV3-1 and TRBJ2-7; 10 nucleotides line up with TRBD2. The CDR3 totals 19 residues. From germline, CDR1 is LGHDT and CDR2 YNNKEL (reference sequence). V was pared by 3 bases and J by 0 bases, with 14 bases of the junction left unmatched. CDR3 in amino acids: CASSQSSGRTNRSSYEQYF. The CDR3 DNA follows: TGTGCCAGCAGCCAGTCTAGCGGGAGAACCAACCGAAGCTCCTACGAGCAGTACTTC.